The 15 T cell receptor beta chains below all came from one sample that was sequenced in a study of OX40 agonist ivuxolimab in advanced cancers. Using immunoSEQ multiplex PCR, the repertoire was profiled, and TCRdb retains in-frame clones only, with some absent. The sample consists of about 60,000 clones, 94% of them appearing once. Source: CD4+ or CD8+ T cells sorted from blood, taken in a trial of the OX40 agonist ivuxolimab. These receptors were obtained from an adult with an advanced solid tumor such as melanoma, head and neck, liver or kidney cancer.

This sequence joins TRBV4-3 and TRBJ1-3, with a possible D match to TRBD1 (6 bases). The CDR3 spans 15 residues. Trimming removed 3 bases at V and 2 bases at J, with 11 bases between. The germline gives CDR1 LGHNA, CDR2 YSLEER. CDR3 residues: CASSQGTGTGNTIYF. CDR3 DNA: TGCGCCAGCAGCCAGGGTACAGGGACTGGAAACACCATATATTTT.

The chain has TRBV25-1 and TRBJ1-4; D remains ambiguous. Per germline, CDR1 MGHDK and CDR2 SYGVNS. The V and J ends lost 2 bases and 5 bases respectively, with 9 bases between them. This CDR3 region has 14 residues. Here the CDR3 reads CASSEPRENEKLFF. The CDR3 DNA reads TGTGCCAGCAGTGAACCGAGGGAGAATGAAAAACTGTTTTTT.

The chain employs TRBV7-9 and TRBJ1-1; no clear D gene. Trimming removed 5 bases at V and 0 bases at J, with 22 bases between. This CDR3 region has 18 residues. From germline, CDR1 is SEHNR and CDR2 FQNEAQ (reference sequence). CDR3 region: CASSPPRVGSVMNTEAFF. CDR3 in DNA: TGTGCCAGCAGCCCCCCTCGCGTGGGGAGCGTTATGAACACTGAAGCTTTCTTT.

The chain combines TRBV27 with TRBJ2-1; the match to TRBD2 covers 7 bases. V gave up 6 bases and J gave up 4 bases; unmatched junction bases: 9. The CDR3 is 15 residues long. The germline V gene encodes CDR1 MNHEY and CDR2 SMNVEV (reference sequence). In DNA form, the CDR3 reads TGTGCCAGCAGATGGGCGGGAGTAGGTTACAATGAGCAGTTCTTC. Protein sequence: CASRWAGVGYNEQFF.

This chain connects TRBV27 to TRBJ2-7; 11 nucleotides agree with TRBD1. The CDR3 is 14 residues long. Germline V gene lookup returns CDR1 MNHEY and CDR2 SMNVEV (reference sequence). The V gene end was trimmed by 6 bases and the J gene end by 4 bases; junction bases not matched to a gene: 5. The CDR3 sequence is CASSPGQGVYEQYF. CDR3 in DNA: TGTGCCAGCAGCCCGGGACAGGGGGTATACGAGCAGTACTTC.

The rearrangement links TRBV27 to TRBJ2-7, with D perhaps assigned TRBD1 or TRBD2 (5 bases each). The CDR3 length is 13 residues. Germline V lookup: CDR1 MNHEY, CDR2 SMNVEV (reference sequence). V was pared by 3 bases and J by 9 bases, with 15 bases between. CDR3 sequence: CASSFPGTARQYF. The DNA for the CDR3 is TGTGCCAGCAGTTTTCCGGGGACCGCGAGGCAGTACTTC.

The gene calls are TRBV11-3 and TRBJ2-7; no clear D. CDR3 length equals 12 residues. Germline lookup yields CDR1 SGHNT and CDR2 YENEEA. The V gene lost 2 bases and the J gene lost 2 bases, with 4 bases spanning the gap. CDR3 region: CASSLTAYEQYF. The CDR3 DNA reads TGTGCCAGCAGCTTAACGGCCTACGAGCAGTACTTC.

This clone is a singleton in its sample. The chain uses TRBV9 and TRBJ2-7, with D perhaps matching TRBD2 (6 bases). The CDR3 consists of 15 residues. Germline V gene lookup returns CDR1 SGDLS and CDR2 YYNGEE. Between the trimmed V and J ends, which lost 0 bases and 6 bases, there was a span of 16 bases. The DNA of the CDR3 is TGTGCCAGCAGCGTAGAGGAGACTAGGACTTCCGAGCAGTACTTC. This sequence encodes CASSVEETRTSEQYF.

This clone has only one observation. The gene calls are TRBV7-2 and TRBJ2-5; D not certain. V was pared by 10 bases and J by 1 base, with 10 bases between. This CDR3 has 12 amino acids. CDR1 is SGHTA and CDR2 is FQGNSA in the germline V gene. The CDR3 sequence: CATRDLQETQYF. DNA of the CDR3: TGTGCCACCAGAGACCTCCAAGAGACCCAGTACTTC.

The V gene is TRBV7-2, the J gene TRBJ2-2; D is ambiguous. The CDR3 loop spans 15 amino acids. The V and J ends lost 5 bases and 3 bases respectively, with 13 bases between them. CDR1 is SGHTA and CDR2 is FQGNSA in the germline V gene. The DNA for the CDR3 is TGTGCCAGCAGCCACCTGGACGGCTACACCGGGGAGCTGTTTTTT. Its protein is CASSHLDGYTGELFF.

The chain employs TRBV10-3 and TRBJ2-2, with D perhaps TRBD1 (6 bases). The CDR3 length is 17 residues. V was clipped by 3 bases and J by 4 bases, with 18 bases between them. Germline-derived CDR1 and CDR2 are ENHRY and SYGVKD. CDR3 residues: CAISETGIAYSTGELFF. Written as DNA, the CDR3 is TGTGCCATCAGTGAAACAGGGATCGCGTATAGCACCGGGGAGCTGTTTTTT.

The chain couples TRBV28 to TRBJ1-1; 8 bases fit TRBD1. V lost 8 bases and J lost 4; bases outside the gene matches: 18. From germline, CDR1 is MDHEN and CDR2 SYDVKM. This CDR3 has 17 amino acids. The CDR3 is CASGLSRGQPTVTEAFF. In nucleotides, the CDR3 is TGTGCCAGCGGGCTTAGCAGGGGGCAGCCGACGGTCACTGAAGCTTTCTTT.

The CDR3 region is CASSVAPHSGSGGYEQYF. As DNA, the CDR3 is TGTGCCAGCAGCGTAGCCCCCCATAGCGGGAGTGGTGGTTACGAGCAGTACTTC. The chain employs TRBV9 and TRBJ2-7; 9 nucleotides agree with TRBD2. The CDR3 consists of 18 residues. V was pared by 0 bases and J by 4 bases, with 14 bases of the junction left unmatched. Germline values: CDR1 SGDLS, CDR2 YYNGEE.

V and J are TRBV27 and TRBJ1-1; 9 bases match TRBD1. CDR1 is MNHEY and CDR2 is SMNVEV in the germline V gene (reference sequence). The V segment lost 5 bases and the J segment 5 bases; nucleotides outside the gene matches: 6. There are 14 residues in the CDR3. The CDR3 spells CASSPGQGNTEAFF. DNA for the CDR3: TGTGCCAGCAGTCCGGGACAGGGAAATACTGAAGCTTTCTTT.

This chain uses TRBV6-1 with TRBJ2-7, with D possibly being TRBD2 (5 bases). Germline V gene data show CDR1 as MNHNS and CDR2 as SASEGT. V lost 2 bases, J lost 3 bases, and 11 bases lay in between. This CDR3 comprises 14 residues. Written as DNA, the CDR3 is TGTGCCAGCAGTGAAAATTTGGCGGGCTACGAGCAGTACTTC. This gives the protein CASSENLAGYEQYF.